This TCR beta chain comes out of a study of cytomegalovirus exposure and HLA in healthy donors. Study-level results: Cytomegalovirus association was assigned to about 180 TCR beta chains.

13 Jbeta primers and 60 Vbeta primers were used for the PCR. Only in-frame clones appear in the TCRdb table, and some are missing; sequencing was by immunoSEQ multiplex PCR. The sample lists some 95,000 clones; under 75% were seen once. CDR3 length: 19 residues. The germline V gene encodes CDR1 SGHTA and CDR2 FQGNSA. The junction had 14 bases not matched to a gene; V was cut back by 4 bases and J by 3 bases. Unrecorded immune exposure was likely among donors, who were nominally healthy when sampled. Worth noting for this clone: Its antigen is not known.

Sequencing input: PBMCs. The J gene is TRBJ2-1, the V gene TRBV7-2, with 11 bases matching TRBD2. The source is a female donor in good health and CMV-seronegative. CDR3 DNA sequence: TGTGCCAGCAGCTCCCCCGGGACTAGCGGTTTACGGGTCTACAATGAGCAGTTCTTC. Translating it yields CASSSPGTSGLRVYNEQFF.